This T cell receptor (beta chain) was found in a study of CD8 T cells in Susac syndrome. The study sequenced TCR beta in blood CD8+ and CD4+ T cells. The control participants were healthy donors, and these controls were matched with respect to both age and sex. Purification of the CD8+ and CD4+ T cells relied on negative isolation, and TEMRA cells underwent FACS enrichment. The CDR3 totals 16 residues. The germline CDR1 and CDR2 sequences are SGHTA and FQGNSA. V was clipped by 4 bases and J by 0 bases, with 14 bases between them. Random-hexamer reverse transcription was applied to roughly 0.5 to 1 ug RNA. Amplification of TCR beta CDR3 spanned 54 Vbeta and 13 Jbeta via immunoSEQ multiplex PCR. From the immunoSEQ multiplex PCR reads, TCRdb called clonotypes with MiXCR, one entry per CDR3 protein. This repertoire shows approximately 150,000 distinct CDR3 sequences, around 95% found once; its top ten account for just over 0.13%.

Material for sequencing was CD4+ T cells from PBMCs. The receptor was derived from a human donor in good health. The J gene is TRBJ2-3, the V gene TRBV7-2, with D possibly TRBD2 on 6 matching bases. DNA for the CDR3: TGTGCCAGCAGCTCGGGCCGGGGGTACAGCACAGATACGCAGTATTTT. Translated, it gives CASSSGRGYSTDTQYF. The whole variable domain, filled in from reference TRBV7-2 and TRBJ2-3, reads GAGVSQSPSNKVTEKGKDVELRCDPISGHTALYWYRQSLGQGLEFLIYFQGNSAPDKSGLPSDRFSAERTGGSVSTLTIQRTQQEDSAVYLCASSSGRGYSTDTQYFGPGTRLTVL.